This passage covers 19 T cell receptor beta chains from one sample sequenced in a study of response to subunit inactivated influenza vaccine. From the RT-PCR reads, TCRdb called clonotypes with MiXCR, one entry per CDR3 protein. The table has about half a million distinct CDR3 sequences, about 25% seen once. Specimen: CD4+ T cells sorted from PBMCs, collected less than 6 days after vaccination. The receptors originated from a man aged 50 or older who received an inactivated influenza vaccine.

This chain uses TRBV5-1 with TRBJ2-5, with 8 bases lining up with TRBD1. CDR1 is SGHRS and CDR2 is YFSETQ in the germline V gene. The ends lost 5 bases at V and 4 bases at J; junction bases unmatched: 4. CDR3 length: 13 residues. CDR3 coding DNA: TGCGCCAGCAGGCAGGGGGCTTCAGAGACCCAGTACTTC. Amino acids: CASRQGASETQYF.

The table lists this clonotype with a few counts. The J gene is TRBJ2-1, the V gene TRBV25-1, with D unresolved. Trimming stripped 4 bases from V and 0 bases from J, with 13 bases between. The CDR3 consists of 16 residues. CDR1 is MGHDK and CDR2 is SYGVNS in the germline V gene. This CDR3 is CASSVLGTHSYNEQFF. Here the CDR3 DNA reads TGTGCCAGCAGTGTCCTGGGAACCCACTCCTACAATGAGCAGTTCTTC.

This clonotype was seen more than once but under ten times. CDR3 nucleotides: TGTGCCAGCAGTTACGCTGGGACGACCTCCTACGAGCAGTACTTC. It translates to CASSYAGTTSYEQYF. This sequence joins TRBV28 and TRBJ2-7, with D perhaps TRBD1 or TRBD2 (5 bases each). V was pared by 4 bases and J by 0 bases, with 13 bases between. CDR1 and CDR2 from the germline V gene are MDHEN and SYDVKM. The CDR3 consists of 15 residues.

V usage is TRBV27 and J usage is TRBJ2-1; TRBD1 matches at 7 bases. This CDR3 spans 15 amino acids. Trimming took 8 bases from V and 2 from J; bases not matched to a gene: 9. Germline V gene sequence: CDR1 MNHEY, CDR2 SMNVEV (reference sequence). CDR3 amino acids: CASGRQGAPYNEQFF. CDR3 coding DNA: TGTGCCAGCGGTCGACAGGGTGCCCCCTACAATGAGCAGTTCTTC.

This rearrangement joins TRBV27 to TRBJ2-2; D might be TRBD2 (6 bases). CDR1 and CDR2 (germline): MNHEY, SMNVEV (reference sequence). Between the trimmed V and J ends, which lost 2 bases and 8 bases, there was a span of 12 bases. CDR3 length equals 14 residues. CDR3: CASSLSGGIGELFF. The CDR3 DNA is TGTGCCAGCAGTTTAAGTGGCGGGATAGGGGAGCTGTTTTTT.

CDR3 nucleotide sequence: TGTGCCAGCAGTACCGGGACAGTCTCCGAGCAGTACTTC. Translating it yields CASSTGTVSEQYF. The chain couples TRBV6-6 to TRBJ2-7; 7 bases align to TRBD1. This CDR3 is 13 amino acids long. From germline, CDR1 is MNHNY and CDR2 SVGAGI (reference sequence). Losses at the gene ends were 5 bases for V and 6 bases for J; bases not matched to a gene: 7.

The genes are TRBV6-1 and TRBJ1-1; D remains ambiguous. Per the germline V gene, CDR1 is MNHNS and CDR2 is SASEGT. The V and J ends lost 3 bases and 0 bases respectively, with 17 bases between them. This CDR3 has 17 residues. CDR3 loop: CASSDGLHHLMNTEAFF. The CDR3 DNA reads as TGTGCCAGCAGTGACGGGCTGCACCACCTTATGAACACTGAAGCTTTCTTT.

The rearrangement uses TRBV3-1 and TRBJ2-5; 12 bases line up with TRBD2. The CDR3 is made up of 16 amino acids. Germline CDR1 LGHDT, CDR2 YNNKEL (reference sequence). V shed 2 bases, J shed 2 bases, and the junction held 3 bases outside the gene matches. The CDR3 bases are TGTGCCAGCAGCCAAAAGGGGACTAGCGGGCAAGAGACCCAGTACTTC. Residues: CASSQKGTSGQETQYF.

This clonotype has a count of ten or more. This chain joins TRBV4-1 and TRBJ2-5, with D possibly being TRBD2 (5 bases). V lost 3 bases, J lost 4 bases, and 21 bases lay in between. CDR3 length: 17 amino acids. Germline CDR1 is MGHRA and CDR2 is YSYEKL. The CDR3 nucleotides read TGCGCCAGCAGCCACCCCCGTTCAGGAGGATTCGGAGAGACCCAGTACTTC. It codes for CASSHPRSGGFGETQYF.

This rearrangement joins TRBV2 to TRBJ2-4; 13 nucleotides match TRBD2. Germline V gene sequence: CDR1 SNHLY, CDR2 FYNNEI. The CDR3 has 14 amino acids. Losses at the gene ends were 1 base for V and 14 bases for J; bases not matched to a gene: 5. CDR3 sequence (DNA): TGTGCCAGCAGTGAAGGACTAGCGGGAGGTCTTAAGTACTTC. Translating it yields CASSEGLAGGLKYF.

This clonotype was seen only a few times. In DNA, the CDR3 is TGTGCCAGCAGCTTGGAACTAGCGGTCTCCGGGGAGCTGTTTTTT. This sequence encodes CASSLELAVSGELFF. This chain connects TRBV5-4 to TRBJ2-2, with 8 bases aligning to TRBD2. The CDR3 is 15 residues long. J gave up 6 bases and V 0 bases, and 4 bases lay outside the gene matches. The germline gives CDR1 SGHNT, CDR2 YYREEE (reference sequence).

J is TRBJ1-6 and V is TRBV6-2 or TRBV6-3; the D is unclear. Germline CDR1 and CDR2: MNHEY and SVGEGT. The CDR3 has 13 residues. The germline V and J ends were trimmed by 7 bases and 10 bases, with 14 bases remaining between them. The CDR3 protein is CASILHGGSPLHF. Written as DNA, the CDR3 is TGTGCCAGCATCCTGCACGGTGGATCACCCCTCCACTTT.

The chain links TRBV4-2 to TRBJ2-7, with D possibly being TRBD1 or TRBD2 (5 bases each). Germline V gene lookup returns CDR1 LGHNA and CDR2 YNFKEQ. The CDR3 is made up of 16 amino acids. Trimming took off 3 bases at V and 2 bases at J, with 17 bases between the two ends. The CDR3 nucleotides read TGTGCCAGCAGCCAGACTATCCGGGACGGCGCCTACGAGCAGTACTTC. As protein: CASSQTIRDGAYEQYF.

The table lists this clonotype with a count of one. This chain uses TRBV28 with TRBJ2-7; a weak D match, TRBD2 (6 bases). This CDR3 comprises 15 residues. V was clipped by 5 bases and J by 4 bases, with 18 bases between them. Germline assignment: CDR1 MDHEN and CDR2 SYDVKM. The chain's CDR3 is CASSIQAGVGYEQYF. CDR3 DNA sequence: TGTGCCAGCAGTATACAAGCGGGCGTAGGATACGAGCAGTACTTC.

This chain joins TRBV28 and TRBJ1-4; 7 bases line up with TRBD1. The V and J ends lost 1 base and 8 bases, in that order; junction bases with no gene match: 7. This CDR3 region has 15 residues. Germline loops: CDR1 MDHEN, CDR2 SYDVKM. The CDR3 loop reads CASSLSGRGREKLFF. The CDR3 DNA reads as TGTGCCAGCAGTTTATCGGGCAGGGGGAGGGAAAAACTGTTTTTT.

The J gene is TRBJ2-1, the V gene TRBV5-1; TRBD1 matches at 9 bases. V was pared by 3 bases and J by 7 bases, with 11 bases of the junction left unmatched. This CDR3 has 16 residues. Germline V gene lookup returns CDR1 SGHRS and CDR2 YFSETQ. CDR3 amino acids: CASSWVGTGRRNEQFF. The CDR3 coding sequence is TGCGCCAGCAGCTGGGTCGGGACAGGGCGGAGGAATGAGCAGTTCTTC.

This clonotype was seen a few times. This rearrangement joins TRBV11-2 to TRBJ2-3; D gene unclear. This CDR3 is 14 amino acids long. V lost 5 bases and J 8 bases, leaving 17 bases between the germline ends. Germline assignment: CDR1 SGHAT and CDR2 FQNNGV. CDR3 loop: CASSPLLVWGTQYF. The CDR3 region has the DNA TGTGCCAGCAGCCCCCTATTAGTTTGGGGTACGCAGTATTTT.

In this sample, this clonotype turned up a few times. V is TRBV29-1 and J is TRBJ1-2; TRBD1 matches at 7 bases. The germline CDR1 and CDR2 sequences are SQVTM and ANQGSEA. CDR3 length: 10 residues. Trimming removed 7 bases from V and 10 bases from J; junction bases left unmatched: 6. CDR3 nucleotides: TGCAGCGCGTTTCAGGGGGACTACACCTTC. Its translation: CSAFQGDYTF.

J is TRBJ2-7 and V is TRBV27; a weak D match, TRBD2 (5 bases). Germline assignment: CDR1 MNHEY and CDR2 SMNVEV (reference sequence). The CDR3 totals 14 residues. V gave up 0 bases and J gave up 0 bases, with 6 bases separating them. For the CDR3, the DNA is TGTGCCAGCAGTTTATCGACTAACTCCTACGAGCAGTACTTC. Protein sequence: CASSLSTNSYEQYF.